The TCR beta chain described here comes from a study of early T cells in non-severe SARS-CoV-2 infection. Study in general: Sequencing of unsorted whole blood was done on bulk RNA, leaving chains unpaired. Findings of the study overall: Matches to VDJdb favored anti-spike CD8 responses and missed private and CD4 specificities.

Comment on this clonotype: Its target is unknown.

Each single cDNA molecule received a unique molecular identifier. TCRdb ran MiXCR on the 5' RACE reads and lists one entry per CDR3 protein. Here the sample spans 40,000 to 45,000 distinct CDR3 sequences, about 12% being singletons. With 2 bases clipped from V and 2 bases from J, the junction kept 2 bases outside the gene matches. Looked up from germline, CDR1 is SGDLS and CDR2 is YYNGEE. The CDR3 totals 14 residues. The receptor comes from an adult who was a healthcare worker with PCR-confirmed SARS-CoV-2 infection or an uninfected control (not recorded which). The gene calls are TRBV9 and TRBJ2-5; 8 bases are shared with TRBD1. Sequenced: whole blood. The CDR3 here is CASSVGQGQETQYF. DNA for the CDR3: TGTGCCAGCAGCGTTGGACAGGGACAAGAGACCCAGTACTTC.